The present entry profiles one T cell receptor beta chain with its context. The target antigen is unknown. With template switching, a universal primer site was added, and the cDNA carried unique molecular identifiers. MiXCR, run by TCRdb on the 5' RACE reads, gives a single entry per CDR3 protein. The repertoire holds roughly 1.6 million distinct CDR3 sequences, with around a third as singletons. The V and J ends lost 0 bases and 10 bases, in that order; junction bases with no gene match: 7. This CDR3 region has 14 residues. Germline V gene lookup returns CDR1 SGDLS and CDR2 YYNGEE. The source of the sample is a study of identical twins. Whole-study results and caveats: Because invariant MAIT and iNKT cells could be present, zero-insertion analyses could be partly confounded. With beta out-of-frame sequences, excess sharing by twins was weaker.

The specimen was cord blood. The clonotype was recovered from a newborn girl in good health. The chain is built from TRBV9 and TRBJ2-1; 7 bases are shared with TRBD1. The CDR3: CASSVVGQKAEQFF. In DNA form, the CDR3 reads TGTGCCAGCAGCGTAGTGGGACAGAAAGCCGAGCAGTTCTTC.